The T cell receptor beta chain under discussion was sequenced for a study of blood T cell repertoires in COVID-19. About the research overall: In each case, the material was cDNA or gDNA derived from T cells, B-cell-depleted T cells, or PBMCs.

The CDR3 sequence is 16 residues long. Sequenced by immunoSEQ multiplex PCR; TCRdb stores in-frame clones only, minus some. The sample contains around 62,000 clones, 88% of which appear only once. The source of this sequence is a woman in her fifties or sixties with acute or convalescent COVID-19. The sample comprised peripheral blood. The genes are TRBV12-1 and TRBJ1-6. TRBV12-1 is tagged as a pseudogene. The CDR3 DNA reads TGTGCCAGCAGCTTTGCGGGGGGGGATTATAATTCACCCCTCCACTTT. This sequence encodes CASSFAGGDYNSPLHF.